These 26 T cell receptor beta chains originate from one sample sequenced in a study of vaccination effects on CD4 cells after COVID-19. These receptors have no known antigen. Sequencing used immunoSEQ multiplex PCR; TCRdb keeps in-frame clones, though not all of them. The data show about 43,000 clones, around three quarters seen once. ViraFEST expansion of antigen-specific CD4+ T cells with viral peptide pools preceded sequencing. CD4+ T cell isolation took place after more than eight days of culture. Nobody among the vaccine recipients had prior SARS-CoV-2 infection (nucleocapsid antibodies were negative). Sample: CD4+ T cells from PBMCs cultured with SARS-CoV-2 spike peptides, taken before COVID-19 vaccination. Receptor source: a human donor who received a COVID-19 vaccine.

The rearrangement joins TRBV7-3 to TRBJ1-6, with a tentative D call TRBD1 (6 bases). The CDR3 is made up of 13 amino acids. Trimming cost V 4 bases and J 8 bases, with 9 bases left between them. Germline CDR1 SGHTA, CDR2 FQGTGA. CDR3 in amino acids: CASSSTGYSPLHF. CDR3 nucleotide sequence: TGTGCCAGCAGCTCCACAGGGTATTCACCCCTCCACTTT.

A few counts support this clone. The chain is built from TRBV18 and TRBJ1-1; D gene ambiguous. The CDR3 loop spans 11 amino acids. Trimming shortened V by 3 bases and J by 7 bases, and 6 bases separated the two germline ends. Germline V CDR1 and CDR2: KGHSH, LQKENI. Here the CDR3 reads CASSPGLEAFF. CDR3 DNA sequence: TGTGCCAGCTCACCCGGTCTTGAAGCTTTCTTT.

This clone was detected only once. The chain recombines TRBV30 with TRBJ1-1, with D possibly matching TRBD1 (6 bases). The CDR3 is 13 residues long. CDR1 is GTSNPN and CDR2 is SVGIG in the germline V gene (reference sequence). Between the trimmed V and J ends, which lost 8 bases and 0 bases, there was a span of 13 bases. CDR3 sequence (DNA): TGTGCCGGATACAGGGAAGTGAACACTGAAGCTTTCTTT. It translates to CAGYREVNTEAFF.

This clone has a handful of counts. The gene calls are TRBV19 and TRBJ1-5; unclear D gene. This CDR3 is built from 16 residues. The germline V gene has CDR1 LNHDA and CDR2 SQIVND (reference sequence). V was trimmed by 1 base and J by 6 bases, leaving 16 bases between them. In DNA form, the CDR3 reads TGTGCCAGTAGTATAGGTGCGATTGAGGGTTCTCAGCCCCAGCATTTT. It translates to CASSIGAIEGSQPQHF.

This clone was seen a few times. This chain joins TRBV7-3 and TRBJ1-1; D uncertain. V was clipped by 5 bases and J by 1 base, with 8 bases between them. This CDR3 has 13 residues. Looked up from germline, CDR1 is SGHTA and CDR2 is FQGTGA. In nucleotides, the CDR3 is TGTGCCAGCAGCATCCAGGAGAACACTGAAGCTTTCTTT. Its protein is CASSIQENTEAFF.

The chain is built from TRBV28 and TRBJ2-7; possibly TRBD2 for D (6 bases). The germline V and J ends were trimmed by 10 bases and 0 bases, with 16 bases remaining between them. The CDR3 sequence is 14 residues long. Germline loops: CDR1 MDHEN, CDR2 SYDVKM. The CDR3: CATGTGGSSYEQYV. The CDR3 coding sequence is TGTGCCACCGGAACCGGGGGAAGCTCCTACGAGCAGTACGTC.

The chain is built from TRBV5-5 and TRBJ2-3, with D unresolved. The CDR3 is made up of 12 amino acids. CDR1 and CDR2 (germline): SGHKS, YYEKEE (reference sequence). Trimming took 4 bases from V and 2 from J, leaving 5 bases between them. The chain's CDR3 is CASSPDTDTQYF. The CDR3, as DNA: TGTGCCAGCAGCCCCGACACAGATACGCAGTATTTT.

Here the CDR3 DNA reads TGTGCCAGCAGCTTGGGGGGGCGCGGGACAGATACGCAGTATTTT. The encoded protein is CASSLGGRGTDTQYF. This sequence joins TRBV7-3 and TRBJ2-3; D possibly corresponds to TRBD2 (7 bases). Looked up from germline, CDR1 is SGHTA and CDR2 is FQGTGA. This CDR3 comprises 15 residues. Trimming shortened V by 3 bases and J by 3 bases, and 13 bases separated the two germline ends.

The chain joins TRBV24-1 to TRBJ2-5, with D unclear. The germline gives CDR1 KGHDR, CDR2 SFDVKD. V was shortened by 4 bases and J by 6 bases, with 14 bases between the two germline ends. This CDR3 comprises 14 residues. The chain's CDR3 is CATSDSLRAQTQYF. The CDR3 nucleotides read TGTGCCACCAGTGACTCTTTACGGGCCCAGACCCAGTACTTC.

This CDR3 is CASSWGQRDSGNTIYF. The CDR3 region has the DNA TGTGCCAGCAGTTGGGGCCAGAGGGACTCTGGAAACACCATATATTTT. The gene calls are TRBV6-2 or TRBV6-3 and TRBJ1-3, with D possibly TRBD1 on 5 matching bases. The CDR3 runs 16 residues. V dropped 4 bases and J dropped 0 bases, with 13 bases sitting between them. Germline V CDR1 and CDR2: MNHEY, SVGEGT.

The chain is built from TRBV2 and TRBJ1-4, with D unclear. Trimming pared 3 bases from V and 12 bases from J, leaving 11 bases between. Germline CDR1 and CDR2: SNHLY and FYNNEI. The CDR3 has 12 amino acids. CDR3 in amino acids: CASSERLGELFF. The CDR3 DNA reads TGTGCCAGCAGTGAGAGGCTTGGGGAACTGTTTTTT.

In this sample, this clone turned up a few times. V is TRBV24-1 and J is TRBJ2-1; D is ambiguous. The V gene lost 5 bases and the J gene lost 0 bases, with 7 bases spanning the gap. Germline CDR1 KGHDR, CDR2 SFDVKD. The CDR3 contains 14 residues. The CDR3 loop reads CATSGVGSYNEQFF. CDR3 nucleotides: TGTGCCACCAGTGGGGTTGGCTCCTACAATGAGCAGTTCTTC.

The chain couples TRBV6-6 to TRBJ1-2; possibly TRBD1 for D (6 bases). The CDR3 is 16 residues long. V was cut by 6 bases and J by 4 bases, with 21 bases left in between. From germline, CDR1 is MNHNY and CDR2 SVGAGI (reference sequence). CDR3 in DNA: TGTGCCAGCAGCTCGGACAGACCTCAACCCTTCTATGGCTACACCTTC. As protein: CASSSDRPQPFYGYTF.

This clone was counted between two and nine times. V usage is TRBV5-5 and J usage is TRBJ1-5; D gene unclear. Germline V gene sequence: CDR1 SGHKS, CDR2 YYEKEE (reference sequence). The CDR3 is 15 amino acids. V dropped 4 bases and J dropped 7 bases, with 18 bases sitting between them. CDR3 amino acids: CASSRVLLTGQPQHF. The DNA of the CDR3 is TGTGCCAGCAGCAGGGTCTTACTTACCGGCCAGCCCCAGCATTTT. The whole variable domain, remainder taken from reference TRBV5-5 and TRBJ1-5, is DAGVTQSPTHLIKTRGQQVTLRCSPISGHKSVSWYQQVLGQGPQFIFQYYEKEERGRGNFPDRFSARQFPNYSSELNVNALLLGDSALYLCASSRVLLTGQPQHFGDGTRLSIL.

This clone was counted once. The chain recombines TRBV29-1 with TRBJ2-7; D is possibly TRBD1 or TRBD2 (5 bases each). This CDR3 contains 16 residues. Trimming shortened V by 7 bases and J by 4 bases, and 26 bases separated the two germline ends. CDR1 SQVTM and CDR2 ANQGSEA come from the germline V gene. The CDR3 region is CSATSLTGAQKYEQYV. The CDR3 DNA reads as TGCAGCGCTACATCACTCACCGGGGCCCAGAAATACGAGCAGTACGTC.

The rearrangement joins TRBV6-5 to TRBJ1-4, with D unclear. This CDR3 comprises 14 residues. V was trimmed by 8 bases and J by 5 bases, leaving 15 bases between them. In germline, CDR1 is MNHEY, CDR2 SVGAGI. DNA of the CDR3: TGTGCCAGCCAGGTGGACTCGTCGAATGAAAAACTGTTTTTT. Translation: CASQVDSSNEKLFF.

This chain joins TRBV4-1 and TRBJ2-3; maybe TRBD2 (5 bases). Trimming removed 1 base at V and 2 bases at J, with 16 bases between. Per germline, CDR1 MGHRA and CDR2 YSYEKL. The CDR3 sequence is 17 residues long. The CDR3 DNA follows: TGCGCCAGCAGCCAAGTTTGGGCAGTCGGGGACACAGATACGCAGTATTTT. It yields the protein CASSQVWAVGDTDTQYF.

The rearrangement joins TRBV28 to TRBJ1-5, with TRBD1 identical over 8 bases. V was clipped by 5 bases and J by 1 base; unmatched bases: 7. CDR1 and CDR2 from the germline V gene are MDHEN and SYDVKM. The CDR3 has 16 amino acids. In nucleotides, the CDR3 is TGTGCCAGCAGTCCGACAGGGGTGACGAGCAATCAGCCCCAGCATTTT. Protein product: CASSPTGVTSNQPQHF.

This clone showed up just once. This rearrangement joins TRBV5-4 to TRBJ2-3, with 7 bases identical to TRBD1. Germline CDR1 reads SGHNT; CDR2 reads YYREEE (reference sequence). Trimming removed 4 bases from V and 0 bases from J; junction bases left unmatched: 8. This CDR3 is 16 amino acids long. The CDR3 nucleotides are TGTGCCAGCAGCCCCAACGACAGGGCGAGCACAGATACGCAGTATTTT. Translation gives CASSPNDRASTDTQYF.

V and J are TRBV24-1 and TRBJ2-2, with a weak D call TRBD2 (5 bases). CDR3 length: 15 amino acids. Trimming cost V 6 bases and J 0 bases, with 10 bases left between them. Looked up from germline, CDR1 is KGHDR and CDR2 is SFDVKD. The CDR3 region is CATSNAGANTGELFF. In DNA, the CDR3 is TGTGCCACCAGTAATGCCGGGGCGAACACCGGGGAGCTGTTTTTT.

This clone was seen more than once but under ten times. This chain uses TRBV28 with TRBJ1-6; TRBD1 might be the D (6 bases). The V and J ends lost 10 bases and 6 bases respectively, with 10 bases between them. The CDR3 covers 12 residues. Germline CDR1 MDHEN, CDR2 SYDVKM. In nucleotides, the CDR3 is TGTGCCATTGGACAGCCTAATTCACCCCTCCACTTT. This codes for CAIGQPNSPLHF.

The chain joins TRBV4-3 to TRBJ2-6; no clear D. CDR1 and CDR2 (germline): LGHNA, YSLEER. With 0 bases removed from V and 3 bases from J, the gap between germline ends came to 12 bases. The CDR3 sequence is 17 residues long. The CDR3 spells CASSQDYKTGGANVLTF. The CDR3 DNA is TGCGCCAGCAGCCAAGATTATAAGACGGGTGGGGCCAACGTCCTGACTTTC.

The chain links TRBV7-2 to TRBJ1-2; possibly TRBD1 for D (6 bases). Germline V CDR1 and CDR2: SGHTA, FQGNSA. The CDR3 spans 13 residues. Trimming took off 5 bases at V and 14 bases at J, with 21 bases between the two ends. The CDR3 region is CASSPQRQAATTF. The CDR3, as DNA: TGTGCCAGCAGCCCTCAACGACAGGCGGCTACAACCTTC.

The chain uses TRBV6-2 or TRBV6-3 and TRBJ1-3, with no clear D. The CDR3 is made up of 15 amino acids. The germline gives CDR1 MNHEY, CDR2 SVGEGT. Trimming left V 3 bases short and J 1 base short, with 10 bases between. This CDR3 reads CASSYGRRSGNTIYF. The CDR3, as DNA: TGTGCCAGCAGTTATGGGCGTCGGTCTGGAAACACCATATATTTT.

The chain combines TRBV7-2 with TRBJ2-3; D ambiguous. Trimming removed 2 bases at V and 2 bases at J, with 11 bases between. CDR3 length equals 15 residues. Looked up from germline, CDR1 is SGHTA and CDR2 is FQGNSA. The DNA of the CDR3 is TGTGCCAGCAGCTTATATCCCAGTTTCACAGATACGCAGTATTTT. Translating gives CASSLYPSFTDTQYF.

The chain recombines TRBV5-1 with TRBJ2-5, with D perhaps TRBD2 (6 bases). The CDR3 consists of 15 residues. Germline CDR1 SGHRS, CDR2 YFSETQ. V lost 0 bases, J lost 0 bases, and 9 bases lay in between. The CDR3 region is CASSLAWRDQETQYF. CDR3 nucleotides: TGCGCCAGCAGCTTGGCCTGGAGGGACCAAGAGACCCAGTACTTC.